Shown below are 17 T cell receptor beta chains from a single sample sequenced in a study of T-cell memory formation after mild COVID-19. In TCRdb, the 5' RACE reads were re-called with MiXCR into one record per CDR3 protein. The sample records about 180,000 distinct CDR3 sequences, roughly 17% being singletons. The sequenced sample consisted of PBMCs or a T cell subset sorted from them (not recorded which). The receptors were sampled from an adult woman who had mild COVID-19 (a few samples of this study predate the infection). Cell type and time point are not known.

This chain joins TRBV29-1 and TRBJ2-1, with 13 bases fitting TRBD2. The CDR3 contains 17 residues. Germline CDR1 and CDR2: SQVTM and ANQGSEA. V lost 5 bases, J lost 0 bases, and 7 bases stayed unmatched. CDR3 bases: TGCAGCGTTAAACTAGCGGGAGGGTTAAGCTCCTACAATGAGCAGTTCTTC. This codes for CSVKLAGGLSSYNEQFF.

This sequence joins TRBV5-6 and TRBJ2-7; D possibly corresponds to TRBD1 (5 bases). The V end was cut by 0 bases, the J end by 0 bases, with 7 bases between. Germline V gene lookup returns CDR1 SGHDT and CDR2 YYEEEE. This CDR3 contains 14 residues. CDR3 sequence: CASSLGRASYEQYF. The CDR3 nucleotides are TGTGCCAGCAGCTTGGGCAGGGCCTCCTACGAGCAGTACTTC.

The chain has TRBV5-1 and TRBJ1-1; 10 positions match TRBD1. V shed 4 bases, J shed 5 bases, and the junction held 8 bases outside the gene matches. This CDR3 has 15 amino acids. Germline CDR1 SGHRS, CDR2 YFSETQ. The CDR3 nucleotides are TGCGCCAGCAGCGCATGGGACAGGGGAAAAACTGAAGCTTTCTTT. Encoded protein: CASSAWDRGKTEAFF.

This clonotype occurred a few times. The CDR3 protein is CSARITSGTDTQYF. As DNA, the CDR3 is TGCAGTGCTAGGATTACTAGCGGCACAGATACGCAGTATTTT. The chain is built from TRBV20-1 and TRBJ2-3; 7 bases agree with TRBD2. Germline V gene lookup returns CDR1 DFQATT and CDR2 SNEGSKA (reference sequence). V gave up 3 bases and J gave up 1 base; unmatched junction bases: 4. The CDR3 runs to 14 residues.

This clonotype came up a few times. The chain recombines TRBV2 with TRBJ2-2, with D perhaps being TRBD1 or TRBD2 (5 bases each). Germline V gene data show CDR1 as SNHLY and CDR2 as FYNNEI. The CDR3 extends over 16 amino acids. V lost 3 bases and J lost 5, with 16 bases in between. CDR3 sequence: CASSDRVLGETGELFF. The CDR3 nucleotides are TGTGCCAGCAGTGATAGGGTGTTGGGGGAGACCGGGGAGCTGTTTTTT.

V usage is TRBV5-5 and J usage is TRBJ1-1, with TRBD1 matching 7 bases. V lost 3 bases, J lost 0 bases, and 11 bases stayed unmatched. From germline, CDR1 is SGHKS and CDR2 YYEKEE (reference sequence). This CDR3 has 17 residues. CDR3 in DNA: TGTGCCAGCAGCTACAGGGGCCGGGGAGGGATGAACACTGAAGCTTTCTTT. Translating gives CASSYRGRGGMNTEAFF.

The chain employs TRBV12-3 or TRBV12-4 and TRBJ1-5; no definite D call. The germline V and J ends were trimmed by 0 bases and 3 bases, with 15 bases remaining between them. The CDR3 consists of 17 residues. The CDR3 bases are TGTGCCAGCAGTTTAGCGAGAATGGGGTTGGCCAATCAGCCCCAGCATTTT. Translated, it gives CASSLARMGLANQPQHF.

The J gene is TRBJ1-3, the V gene TRBV9; no definite D call. Germline V gene data show CDR1 as SGDLS and CDR2 as YYNGEE. The CDR3 spans 13 residues. Trimming stripped 2 bases from V and 4 bases from J, with 7 bases between. CDR3 protein: CASSVGGGNTIYF. As DNA, the CDR3 is TGTGCCAGCAGCGTCGGCGGAGGAAACACCATATATTTT.

Only a few counts were recorded for this clonotype. A junction boundary mismatches the germline segment, possibly from a read error. The V gene is TRBV20-1, the J gene TRBJ2-1; unclear D gene. The CDR3 is made up of 10 amino acids. The germline V gene has CDR1 DFQATT and CDR2 SNEGSKA (reference sequence). The CDR3 loop reads CSARGGPPLF. The CDR3 DNA reads as TGCAGTGCTAGGGGCGGCCCCCCGCTCTTC.

In this sample, this clonotype turned up a few times. This sequence joins TRBV20-1 and TRBJ2-3; D ambiguous. The germline V and J ends were trimmed by 6 bases and 2 bases, with 12 bases remaining between them. CDR1 and CDR2 (germline): DFQATT, SNEGSKA (reference sequence). The CDR3 length is 13 residues. The CDR3 here is CSARRGLTDTQYF. In nucleotides, the CDR3 is TGCAGTGCCCGCCGCGGTCTCACAGATACGCAGTATTTT.

This rearrangement joins TRBV19 to TRBJ2-3; D gene ambiguous. The CDR3 spans 14 residues. Between the trimmed V and J ends, which lost 5 bases and 4 bases, there was a span of 13 bases. From germline, CDR1 is LNHDA and CDR2 SQIVND (reference sequence). CDR3 amino acids: CASSPSSESDTQYF. The CDR3, as DNA: TGTGCCAGTAGTCCCAGCTCAGAGTCAGATACGCAGTATTTT.

This chain uses TRBV7-6 with TRBJ2-1; TRBD1 agrees at 11 bases. CDR3 length equals 13 residues. The germline CDR1 and CDR2 sequences are SGHVS and FNYEAQ. V gave up 5 bases and J gave up 6 bases; unmatched junction bases: 0. The CDR3 region is CASSGTGGNEQFF. The DNA for the CDR3 is TGTGCCAGCAGCGGGACAGGGGGCAATGAGCAGTTCTTC.

This clonotype was seen a handful of times. The chain combines TRBV5-1 with TRBJ2-3; a weak D match, TRBD2 (6 bases). The germline V gene has CDR1 SGHRS and CDR2 YFSETQ. V dropped 0 bases and J dropped 0 bases, with 8 bases sitting between them. The CDR3 contains 15 residues. The CDR3 loop is CASSLGGVSTDTQYF. In nucleotides, the CDR3 is TGCGCCAGCAGCTTGGGCGGGGTTAGCACAGATACGCAGTATTTT.

This clonotype has a handful of counts. This chain uses TRBV30 with TRBJ2-3, with no clear D. V lost 5 bases to trimming and J lost 4 bases, with 7 bases between them. CDR1 is GTSNPN, CDR2 SVGIG, per germline (reference sequence). CDR3 length: 11 residues. The CDR3 DNA reads TGTGCCTGGGGGATTTCAGATACGCAGTATTTT. Translating gives CAWGISDTQYF.

This clonotype has just a few counts. This sequence joins TRBV7-2 and TRBJ2-1, with 16 nucleotides matching TRBD2. V gave up 4 bases and J gave up 8 bases; unmatched junction bases: 8. Germline V gene data show CDR1 as SGHTA and CDR2 as FQGNSA. The CDR3 covers 17 residues. CDR3 sequence: CASSYGTSGGGSDEQFF. The CDR3 nucleotides are TGTGCCAGCAGCTACGGGACTAGCGGGGGGGGTTCCGATGAGCAGTTCTTC.

The sample holds a few counts of this clonotype. CDR3 in amino acids: CASSNPGSEETQYF. CDR3 coding DNA: TGTGCCAGCAGCAATCCGGGTTCCGAAGAGACCCAGTACTTC. The chain recombines TRBV7-6 with TRBJ2-5; D unresolved. Germline V lookup: CDR1 SGHVS, CDR2 FNYEAQ. The CDR3 is 14 residues long. V was trimmed by 5 bases and J by 3 bases, leaving 13 bases between them.

This rearrangement joins TRBV5-6 to TRBJ2-1, with D possibly TRBD1 on 6 matching bases. Germline values: CDR1 SGHDT, CDR2 YYEEEE. This CDR3 is built from 15 residues. V gave up 2 bases and J gave up 8 bases, with 17 bases separating them. The CDR3 region has the DNA TGTGCCAGCAGCTTTCGGCAGGGGTTATGGTATGAGCAGTTCTTC. This gives the protein CASSFRQGLWYEQFF.